This T cell receptor (beta chain) stems from a study of T-cell memory formation after mild COVID-19 (dated by TCRdb to the early 2020s). For the study in its entirety: Most TCR sequence clusters were specific to one of the two donors. In a couple of donors, T-cell clones that expanded and contracted after mild COVID-19 were tracked by sequencing TCRalpha and TCRbeta repertoires over time. The cohort comprised two young, previously healthy adult volunteers, one female and one male.

Taken from cysteine to phenylalanine, the CDR3 has 14 residues. Only the CDR3 DNA stays, 42 bases, in frame from base 1. From the germline V gene (reference sequence), CDR1 is DFQATT and CDR2 is SNEGSKA. Trimming takes 3 bases from V and 4 bases from J, and the germline ends sit 13 bases apart. PBMCs were isolated by Ficoll-Paque density gradient centrifugation. The sequencing machine was an Illumina NovaSeq 6000. TCRalpha and TCRbeta cDNA libraries were built by 5'RACE with constant-segment primers, adding sample barcodes and unique molecular identifiers. Trizol reagent was used to extract RNA from every sample. Libraries were amplified in two PCR steps, with a second sample barcode and Illumina TruSeq adapters added in the second step. Libraries were sequenced on an Illumina NovaSeq with 2 x 150 bp paired-end reads. Turning to the authors' computational methods: The reads were demultiplexed and collapsed into UMI-guided consensus sequences using migec v1.2.7. Using mixcr v2.1.11, UMI consensuses were aligned to TRA and TRB V and J templates and then assembled into clonotypes. Clonotypes were classified as expanded or contracted when called significant by both edgeR and NoisET, with noise models trained on biological replicates. For edgeR calls, a false discovery rate-adjusted p below 0.01 and a log2 fold-change threshold of 1 were applied. As an exploratory analysis of dynamics, max-normalized trajectories of the 1000 most abundant clonotypes were examined with PCA combined with hierarchical clustering. The CD4 or CD8 phenotype of responding clones was assigned using the separately sequenced CD4+ and CD8+ repertoires. TCRdb's own reprocessing of the public reads used fastp at Q25 and MiXCR and kept productive beta chains. Each CDR3 protein appears once, grouped with its most common genes and DNA. The V and J calls come from TCRdb's annotation, not from the publication. This sample lists under 200,000 distinct CDR3 sequences; 11% were detected once. Together, the top ten hold less than 4% of the sample.

The paper as a whole reports these results and caveats: Only a couple of mild cases were covered by the study, and larger cohorts that include severe cases with pre-infection samples were considered necessary. Contracting CD4+ clones were found mainly in CM and EM memory subsets, while CD8+ clones were enriched in EMRA. Clones that contracted from day 15 to 85 showed balanced CD4/CD8 phenotypes, whereas a second wave of clones that expanded from day 15 to 37 leaned towards CD4+. Whether the second-wave clones peaking on day 37 were SARS-CoV-2 specific was not confirmed. The detection of some responding clones in pre-infection memory suggests that pre-existing cross-reactive memory T cells joined the SARS-CoV-2 response.

For this clonotype: This clone's antigen is unknown. It has no much larger one-base neighbor in the sample; base qualities were not kept.

The origin of this receptor is a man younger than 35 who had mild COVID-19 (a few samples of this study predate the infection). The sample titles of this study are shuffled in the database, so cell type and time point are left out; the donor was told from shared clones. The V and J genes are TRBV20-1 and TRBJ1-5; no D gene call is confident. Sequenced input: PBMCs or a T cell subset sorted from them (not recorded which). The DNA sequence follows: TGCAGTGCTAGGCGAGGTACTCTTAATCAGCCCCAGCATTTT. This sequence encodes CSARRGTLNQPQHF.